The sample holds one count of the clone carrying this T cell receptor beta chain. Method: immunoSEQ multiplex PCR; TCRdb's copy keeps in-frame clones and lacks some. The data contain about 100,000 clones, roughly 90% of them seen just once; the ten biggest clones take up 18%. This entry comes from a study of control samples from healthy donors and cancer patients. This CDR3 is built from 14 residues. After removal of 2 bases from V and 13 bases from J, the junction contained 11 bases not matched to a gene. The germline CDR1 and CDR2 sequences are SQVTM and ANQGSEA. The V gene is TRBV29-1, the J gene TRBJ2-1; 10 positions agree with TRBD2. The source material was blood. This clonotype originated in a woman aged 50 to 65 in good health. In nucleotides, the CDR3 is TGCAGCGTTGAATCTCGGCTAGCGGGAGCGGAACAGTTCTTC. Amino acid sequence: CSVESRLAGAEQFF.